This record covers a single T cell receptor beta chain. A junction end diverges from the germline sequence, so it may reflect a read error. Germline V gene sequence: CDR1 SGHTA, CDR2 FQGNSA. This CDR3 contains 15 residues. TCRdb keeps only in-frame clones here, not all; method: immunoSEQ multiplex PCR. Found here are 100,000 to 150,000 clones, roughly 85% of them singletons; the top ten hold approximately 2%. This specimen belongs to a study of cytotoxic CD8 clonotypes in ibrutinib-treated CLL. The starting material was PBMCs, obtained after 24 months of ibrutinib treatment. The clonotype comes from a human donor with chronic lymphocytic leukemia. The chain links TRBV7-2 to TRBJ2-2; D remains unclear. The CDR3, as DNA: TGTGCCAGCAGCTTAGGCCCAGCGAACCCCGGGGAGCTGTTTTTT. Its translation: CASSLGPANPGELFF. Using reference TRBV7-2 and TRBJ2-2 for the parts outside the CDR3, the full variable domain is GAGVSQSPSNKVTEKGKDVELRCDPISGHTALYWYRQSLGQGLEFLIYFQGNSAPDKSGLPSDRFSAERTGGSVSTLTIQRTQQEDSAVYLCASSLGPANPGELFFGEGSRLTVL.